This T cell receptor beta chain originates from a study of CD8 T cells in ankylosing spondylitis. Via MiXCR, TCRdb re-called the 5' RACE reads, giving one row per CDR3 protein. The sample contains about 440,000 distinct CDR3 sequences, more than 15% of which appear only once. As to this clonotype: The antigen is not known.

CDR1 and CDR2 from the germline V gene are SGHAT and FQNNGV. There are 20 residues in the CDR3. V was clipped by 2 bases and J by 4 bases; unmatched bases: 20. Whole-study results and caveats: There was a TCR beta motif, made of several highly homologous variants, that appeared characteristic of ankylosing spondylitis blood. Previous work reported some of these motif variants in the synovial fluid and blood of reactive arthritis. Reports say disease-linked clones showed up significantly more in matched ankylosing spondylitis synovial fluid.

Sample: blood, either unsorted or a sorted T cell fraction (not recorded which). The chain recombines TRBV11-2 with TRBJ2-5, with 9 bases identical to TRBD2. This clonotype was obtained from a male donor with ankylosing spondylitis. CDR3 DNA sequence: TGTGCCAGCAGCTTAATTGGGGCGGTTAGCGGGAGAGGAATGGGAGAGACCCAGTACTTC. This codes for CASSLIGAVSGRGMGETQYF.